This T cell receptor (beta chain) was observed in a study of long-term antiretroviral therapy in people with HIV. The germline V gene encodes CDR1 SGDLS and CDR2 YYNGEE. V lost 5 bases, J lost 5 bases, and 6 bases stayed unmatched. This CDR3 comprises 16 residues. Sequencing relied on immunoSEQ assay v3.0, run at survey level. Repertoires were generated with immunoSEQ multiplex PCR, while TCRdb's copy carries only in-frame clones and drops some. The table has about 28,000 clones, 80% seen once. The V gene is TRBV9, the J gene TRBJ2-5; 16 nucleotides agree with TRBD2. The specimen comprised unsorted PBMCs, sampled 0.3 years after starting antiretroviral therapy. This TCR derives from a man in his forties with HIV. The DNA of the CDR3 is TGTGCCAGCAGTGGGACTAGCGGGGGGGCCTATGAGACCCAGTACTTC. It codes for CASSGTSGGAYETQYF.